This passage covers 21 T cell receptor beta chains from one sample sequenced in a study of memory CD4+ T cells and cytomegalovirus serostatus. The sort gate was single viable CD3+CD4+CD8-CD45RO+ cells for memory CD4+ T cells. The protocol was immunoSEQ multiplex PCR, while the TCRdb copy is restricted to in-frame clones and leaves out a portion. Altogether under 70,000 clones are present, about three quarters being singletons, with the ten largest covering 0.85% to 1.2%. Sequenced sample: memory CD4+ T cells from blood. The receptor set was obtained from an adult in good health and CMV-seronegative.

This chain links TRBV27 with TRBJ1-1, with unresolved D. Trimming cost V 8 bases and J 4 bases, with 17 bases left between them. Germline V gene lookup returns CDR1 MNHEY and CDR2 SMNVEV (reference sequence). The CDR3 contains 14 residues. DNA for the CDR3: TGTGCCAGCCGCGGGAGGTTCGGGCGCACTGAAGCTTTCTTT. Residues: CASRGRFGRTEAFF.

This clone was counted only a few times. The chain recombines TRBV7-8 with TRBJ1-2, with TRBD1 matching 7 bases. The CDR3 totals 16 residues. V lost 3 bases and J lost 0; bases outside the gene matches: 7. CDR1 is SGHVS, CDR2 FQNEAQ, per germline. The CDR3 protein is CASSLGQTQANYGYTF. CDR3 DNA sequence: TGTGCCAGCAGCTTGGGACAGACTCAAGCTAACTATGGCTACACCTTC.

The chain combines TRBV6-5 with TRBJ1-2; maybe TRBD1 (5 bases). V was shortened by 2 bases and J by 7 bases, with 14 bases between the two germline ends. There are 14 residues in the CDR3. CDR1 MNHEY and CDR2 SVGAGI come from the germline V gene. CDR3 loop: CASSYGRDAFGYTF. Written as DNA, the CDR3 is TGTGCCAGCAGTTACGGCAGGGACGCTTTTGGCTACACCTTC.

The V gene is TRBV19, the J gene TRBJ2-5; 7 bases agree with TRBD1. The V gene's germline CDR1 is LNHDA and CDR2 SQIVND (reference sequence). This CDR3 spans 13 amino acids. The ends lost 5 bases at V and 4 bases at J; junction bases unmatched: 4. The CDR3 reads CASSPNRGETQYF. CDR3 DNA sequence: TGTGCCAGTAGTCCCAACAGGGGAGAGACCCAGTACTTC.

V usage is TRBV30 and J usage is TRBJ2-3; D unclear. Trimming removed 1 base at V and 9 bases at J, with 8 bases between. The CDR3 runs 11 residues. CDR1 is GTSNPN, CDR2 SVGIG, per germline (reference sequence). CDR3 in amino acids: CAWSEGRTQYF. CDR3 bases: TGTGCCTGGAGTGAAGGAAGAACGCAGTATTTT.

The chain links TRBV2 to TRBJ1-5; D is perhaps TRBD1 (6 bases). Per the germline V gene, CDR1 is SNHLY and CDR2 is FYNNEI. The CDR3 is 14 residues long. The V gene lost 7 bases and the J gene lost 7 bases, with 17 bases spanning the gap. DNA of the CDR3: TGTGCCAGCAATCGACGGGGGGCAGGCCAGCCCCAGCATTTT. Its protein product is CASNRRGAGQPQHF.

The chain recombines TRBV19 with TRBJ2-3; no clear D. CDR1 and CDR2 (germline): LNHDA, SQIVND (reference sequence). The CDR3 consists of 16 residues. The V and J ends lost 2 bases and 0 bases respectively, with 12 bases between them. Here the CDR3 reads CASSINPSGSTDTQYF. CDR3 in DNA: TGTGCCAGTAGTATAAATCCTAGTGGTAGCACAGATACGCAGTATTTT.

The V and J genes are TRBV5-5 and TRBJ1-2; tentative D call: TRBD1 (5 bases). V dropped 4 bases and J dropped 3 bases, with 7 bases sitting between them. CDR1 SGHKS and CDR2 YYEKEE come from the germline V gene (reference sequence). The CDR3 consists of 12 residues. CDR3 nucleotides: TGTGCCAGCAGCCAGGGTGACTATGGCTACACCTTC. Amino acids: CASSQGDYGYTF. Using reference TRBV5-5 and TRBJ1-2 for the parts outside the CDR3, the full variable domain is DAGVTQSPTHLIKTRGQQVTLRCSPISGHKSVSWYQQVLGQGPQFIFQYYEKEERGRGNFPDRFSARQFPNYSSELNVNALLLGDSALYLCASSQGDYGYTFGSGTRLTVV.

The chain's CDR3 is CASSPRGWDYGYTF. The CDR3 DNA reads as TGTGCCAGCTCTCCCAGGGGTTGGGACTATGGCTACACCTTC. This chain joins TRBV18 and TRBJ1-2, with a tentative D call TRBD1 (6 bases). This CDR3 has 14 amino acids. With 6 bases removed from V and 3 bases from J, the gap between germline ends came to 14 bases. From germline, CDR1 is KGHSH and CDR2 LQKENI.

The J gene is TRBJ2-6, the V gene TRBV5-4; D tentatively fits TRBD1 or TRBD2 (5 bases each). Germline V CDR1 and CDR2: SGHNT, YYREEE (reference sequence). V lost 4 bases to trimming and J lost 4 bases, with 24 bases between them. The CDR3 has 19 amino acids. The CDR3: CASSPNRRGPGGGANVLTF. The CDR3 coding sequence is TGTGCCAGCAGCCCCAACCGAAGGGGACCCGGCGGGGGGGCCAACGTCCTGACTTTC. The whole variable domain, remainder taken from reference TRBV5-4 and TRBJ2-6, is ETGVTQSPTHLIKTRGQQVTLRCSSQSGHNTVSWYQQALGQGPQFIFQYYREEENGRGNFPPRFSGLQFPNYSSELNVNALELDDSALYLCASSPNRRGPGGGANVLTFGAGSRLTVL.

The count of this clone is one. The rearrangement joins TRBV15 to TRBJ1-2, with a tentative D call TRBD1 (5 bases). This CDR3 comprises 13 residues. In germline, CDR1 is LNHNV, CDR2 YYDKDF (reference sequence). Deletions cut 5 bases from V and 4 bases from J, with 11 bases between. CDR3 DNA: TGTGCCACCAGCCACCGGGACTCCTATGGCTACACCTTC. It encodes CATSHRDSYGYTF.

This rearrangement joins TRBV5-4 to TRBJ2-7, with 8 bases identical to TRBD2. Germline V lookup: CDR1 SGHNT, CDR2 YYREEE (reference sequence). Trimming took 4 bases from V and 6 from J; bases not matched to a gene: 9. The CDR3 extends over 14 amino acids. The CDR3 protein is CASSTPGLVGEQYF. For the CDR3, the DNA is TGTGCCAGCAGCACGCCGGGACTAGTTGGCGAGCAGTACTTC.

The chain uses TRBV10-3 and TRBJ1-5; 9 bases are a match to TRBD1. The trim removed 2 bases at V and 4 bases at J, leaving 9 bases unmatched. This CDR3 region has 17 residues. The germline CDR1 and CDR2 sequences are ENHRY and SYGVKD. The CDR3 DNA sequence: TGTGCCATCAGTGAGACTACCGGGACAGGGTTTAATCAGCCCCAGCATTTT. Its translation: CAISETTGTGFNQPQHF.

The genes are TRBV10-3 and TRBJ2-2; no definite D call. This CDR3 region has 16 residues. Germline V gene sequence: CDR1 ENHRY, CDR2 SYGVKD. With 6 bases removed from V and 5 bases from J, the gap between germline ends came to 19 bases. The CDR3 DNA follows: TGTGCCATCAGCAAATTCGGACGGGTGGATACCGGGGAGCTGTTTTTT. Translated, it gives CAISKFGRVDTGELFF.

Here the CDR3 reads CASSEVGGGTGELFF. The CDR3 region has the DNA TGTGCCAGCAGTGAAGTTGGGGGGGGCACCGGGGAGCTGTTTTTT. The rearrangement uses TRBV2 and TRBJ2-2; 7 nucleotides agree with TRBD2. Germline V lookup: CDR1 SNHLY, CDR2 FYNNEI. J was trimmed by 4 bases and V by 1 base; bases with no gene match: 3. The length of the CDR3 is 15 residues.

The CDR3 region has the DNA TGTGCCAGCAGCTTAGCGACCCGGGCTAGCGGGAGGCATTTCTTC. Protein product: CASSLATRASGRHFF. The rearrangement uses TRBV7-9 and TRBJ2-1, with TRBD2 matching over 11 bases. V was pared by 0 bases and J by 16 bases, with 11 bases of the junction left unmatched. This CDR3 has 15 residues. Germline V gene lookup returns CDR1 SEHNR and CDR2 FQNEAQ (reference sequence).

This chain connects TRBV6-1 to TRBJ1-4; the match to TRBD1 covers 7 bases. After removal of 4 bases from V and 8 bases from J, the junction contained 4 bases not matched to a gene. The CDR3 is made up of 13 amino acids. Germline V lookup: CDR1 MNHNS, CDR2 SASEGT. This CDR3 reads CASSGQGGEKLFF. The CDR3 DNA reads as TGTGCCAGCAGTGGACAGGGTGGAGAAAAACTGTTTTTT.

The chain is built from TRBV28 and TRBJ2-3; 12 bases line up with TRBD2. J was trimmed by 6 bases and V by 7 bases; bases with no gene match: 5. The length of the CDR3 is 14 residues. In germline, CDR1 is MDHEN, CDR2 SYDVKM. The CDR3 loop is CASMTSGSQDTQYF. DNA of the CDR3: TGTGCCAGCATGACTAGCGGGAGCCAGGATACGCAGTATTTT. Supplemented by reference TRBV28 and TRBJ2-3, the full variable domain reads DVKVTQSSRYLVKRTGEKVFLECVQDMDHENMFWYRQDPGLGLRLIYFSYDVKMKEKGDIPEGYSVSREKKERFSLILESASTNQTSMYLCASMTSGSQDTQYFGPGTRLTVL.

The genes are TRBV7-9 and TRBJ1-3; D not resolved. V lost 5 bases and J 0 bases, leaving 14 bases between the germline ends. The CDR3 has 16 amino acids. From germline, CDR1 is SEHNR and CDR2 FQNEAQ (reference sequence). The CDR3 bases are TGTGCCAGCAGCCAGGAGTCCGGAGGCTCTGGAAACACCATATATTTT. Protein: CASSQESGGSGNTIYF.

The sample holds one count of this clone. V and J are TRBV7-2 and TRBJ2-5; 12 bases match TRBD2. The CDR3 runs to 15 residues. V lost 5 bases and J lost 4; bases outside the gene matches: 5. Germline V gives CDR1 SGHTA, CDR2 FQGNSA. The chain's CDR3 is CASSAPGLAGETQYF. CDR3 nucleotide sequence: TGTGCCAGCAGCGCGCCGGGACTAGCGGGAGAGACCCAGTACTTC.

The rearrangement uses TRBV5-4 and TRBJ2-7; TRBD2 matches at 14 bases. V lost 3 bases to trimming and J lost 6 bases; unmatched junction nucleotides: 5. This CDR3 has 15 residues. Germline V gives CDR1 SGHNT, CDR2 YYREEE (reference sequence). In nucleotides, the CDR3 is TGTGCCAGCAGCTCGACTAGCGGGAGGGGCAGCGAGCAGTACTTC. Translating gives CASSSTSGRGSEQYF.